A single TCR beta chain is shown here with its context. Some clones are missing from TCRdb's copy, which holds only in-frame ones; the method was immunoSEQ multiplex PCR. Among about 190,000 clones listed, about 86% were seen once. This CDR3 contains 10 residues. This specimen comes from a study of blood T cell repertoires in COVID-19. The chain uses TRBV21-1 and TRBJ2-7; the table names TRBD2, a call not compared with the DNA. TRBV21-1 is assigned pseudogene status. The sequence came from a young man with active or convalescent COVID-19. Sequencing was done on a sample of peripheral blood. CDR3 in amino acids: CASSLYEQYF. The CDR3 DNA follows: TGTGCCAGCAGTCTATACGAGCAGTACTTC.